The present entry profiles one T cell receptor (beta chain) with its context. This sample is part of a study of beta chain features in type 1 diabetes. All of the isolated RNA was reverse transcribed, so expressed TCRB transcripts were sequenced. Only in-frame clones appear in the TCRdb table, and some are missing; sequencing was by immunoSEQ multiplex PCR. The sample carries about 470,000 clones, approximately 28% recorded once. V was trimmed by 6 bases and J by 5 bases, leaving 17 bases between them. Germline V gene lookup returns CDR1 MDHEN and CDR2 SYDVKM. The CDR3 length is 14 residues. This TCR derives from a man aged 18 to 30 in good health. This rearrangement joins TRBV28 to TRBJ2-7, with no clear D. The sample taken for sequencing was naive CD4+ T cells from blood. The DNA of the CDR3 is TGTGCCAGCAGCCCCGAACGGCTAAGGCACGAGCAGTACTTC. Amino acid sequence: CASSPERLRHEQYF.